These 11 T cell receptor beta chains were sequenced from one sample in a study of blood T cells in healthy people across ages. Alongside a J-beta primer mix, a sample-barcoded 5' primer served in a second PCR lasting roughly 7 to 11 cycles. TCRdb itself ran the 5' RACE reads through MiXCR, one entry per CDR3 protein. This sample carries more than 650,000 distinct CDR3 sequences, roughly 50% of them seen once, and the ten largest clones take about 42%. What was sequenced was blood. All receptors come from a man older than 75 in good health.

This clonotype has a handful of counts. V usage is TRBV21-1 and J usage is TRBJ1-5; whether TRBD1, the table's D call, matches the DNA was not checked. TRBV21-1 counts as a pseudogene. The CDR3 length is 16 residues. The CDR3 DNA follows: TGTGCCAGCGGCGGGGCAGGGACATCTAGCAATCAGCCCCAGCATTTT. Translated: CASGGAGTSSNQPQHF.

The chain joins TRBV20-1 to TRBJ2-7, with 7 nucleotides matching TRBD2. V was pared by 0 bases and J by 3 bases, with 8 bases of the junction left unmatched. The CDR3 covers 15 residues. Germline V gene sequence: CDR1 DFQATT, CDR2 SNEGSKA (reference sequence). CDR3 sequence reads: CSAREVTSDRYEQYF. The CDR3 region has the DNA TGCAGTGCTAGAGAGGTCACTAGCGATCGCTACGAGCAGTACTTC.

This chain connects TRBV10-3 to TRBJ2-1, with 13 positions matching TRBD2. Trimming took 6 bases from V and 8 from J; bases not matched to a gene: 7. The CDR3 sequence is 15 residues long. CDR1 is ENHRY and CDR2 is SYGVKD in the germline V gene. Written as DNA, the CDR3 is TGTGCCATCAGGGATTGGACTAGCGGGAGCGATGAGCAGTTCTTC. Translating gives CAIRDWTSGSDEQFF.

The chain carries TRBV7-9 and TRBJ2-6; the D gene is possibly TRBD1 (5 bases). The CDR3 length is 16 residues. Trimming removed 5 bases from V and 0 bases from J, with 11 bases in between. Germline CDR1 and CDR2: SEHNR and FQNEAQ (reference sequence). The DNA for the CDR3 is TGTGCCAGCAGCACCGGACACTTCTCTGGGGCCAACGTCCTGACTTTC. It specifies CASSTGHFSGANVLTF.

The table lists this clonotype with a few counts. This rearrangement joins TRBV20-1 to TRBJ2-5; 7 nucleotides line up with TRBD2. The length of the CDR3 is 14 residues. Germline CDR1 is DFQATT and CDR2 is SNEGSKA (reference sequence). Trimming removed 5 bases from V and 5 bases from J; junction bases left unmatched: 11. The DNA of the CDR3 is TGCAGTGCTGGGCCCTTGAGCGGGACTGAGACCCAGTACTTC. This codes for CSAGPLSGTETQYF.

The chain couples TRBV5-1 to TRBJ2-5; D is unclear. TRBJ2-7 explains the end of the DNA better; the J call may be wrong. The germline gives CDR1 SGHRS, CDR2 YFSETQ. The CDR3 loop spans 14 amino acids. This chain's CDR3 is CASSLGSEANEQYF. As DNA, the CDR3 is TGCGCCAGCAGCTTGGGAAGCGAAGCGAACGAGCAGTACTTC.

A few counts support this clonotype. V is TRBV6-1 and J is TRBJ1-2, with D possibly matching TRBD1 (5 bases). CDR3 length: 17 residues. From germline, CDR1 is MNHNS and CDR2 SASEGT. Trimming took off 6 bases at V and 0 bases at J, with 20 bases between the two ends. CDR3 amino acids: CASRLGGVGVSNYGYTF. In DNA form, the CDR3 reads TGTGCCAGCAGACTGGGCGGGGTGGGGGTATCTAACTATGGCTACACCTTC.

J is TRBJ2-7 and V is TRBV6-6, with 8 bases lining up with TRBD1. Germline V gene data show CDR1 as MNHNY and CDR2 as SVGAGI (reference sequence). V lost 4 bases to trimming and J lost 7 bases; unmatched junction nucleotides: 9. The CDR3 is 14 residues long. This chain's CDR3 is CASSWDRQLGEQYF. The CDR3 DNA reads as TGTGCCAGCAGTTGGGACAGGCAGTTGGGTGAGCAGTACTTC.

The DNA for the CDR3 is TGCGCCAGCAGCCGCGCTAGCGGGACCCGAGGTTACAATGAGCAGTACTTC. It translates to CASSRASGTRGYNEQYF. The genes are TRBV5-1 and TRBJ2-1; the match to TRBD2 covers 9 bases. The end of the DNA fits TRBJ2-7 better, so the J call may be wrong. This CDR3 has 17 amino acids. CDR1 is SGHRS and CDR2 is YFSETQ in the germline V gene.

This chain joins TRBV6-5 and TRBJ2-2; D might be TRBD1 (6 bases). CDR1 and CDR2 from the germline V gene are MNHEY and SVGAGI. The CDR3 is made up of 14 amino acids. The ends were cut back, 8 bases at V and 7 bases at J, with 17 bases in the middle. The CDR3 bases are TGTGCCAGCCGCCCGGGGACAACCGTCGGGGAGCTGTTTTTT. This encodes CASRPGTTVGELFF.

The chain employs TRBV5-6 and TRBJ1-2, with TRBD1 as a possible D gene (6 bases). The CDR3 is 15 residues long. The V end was cut by 2 bases, the J end by 7 bases, with 18 bases between. Germline V gene lookup returns CDR1 SGHDT and CDR2 YYEEEE. CDR3 DNA sequence: TGTGCCAGCAGCTTTAAGACAGGTCTCAGGGTTGGCTACACCTTC. The encoded protein is CASSFKTGLRVGYTF.